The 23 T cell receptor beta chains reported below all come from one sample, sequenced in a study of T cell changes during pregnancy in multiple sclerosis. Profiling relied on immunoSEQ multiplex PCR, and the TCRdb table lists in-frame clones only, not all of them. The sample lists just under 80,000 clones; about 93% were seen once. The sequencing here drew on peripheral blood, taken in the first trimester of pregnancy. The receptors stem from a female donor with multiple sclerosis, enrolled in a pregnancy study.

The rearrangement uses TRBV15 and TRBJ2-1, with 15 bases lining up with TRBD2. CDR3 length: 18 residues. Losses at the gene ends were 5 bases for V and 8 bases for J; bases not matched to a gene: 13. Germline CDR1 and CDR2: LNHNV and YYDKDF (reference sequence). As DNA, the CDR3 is TGTGCCACCAGCTCGGGACTAGCGGGAGGCTCGGGGAGAGATGAGCAGTTCTTC. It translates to CATSSGLAGGSGRDEQFF.

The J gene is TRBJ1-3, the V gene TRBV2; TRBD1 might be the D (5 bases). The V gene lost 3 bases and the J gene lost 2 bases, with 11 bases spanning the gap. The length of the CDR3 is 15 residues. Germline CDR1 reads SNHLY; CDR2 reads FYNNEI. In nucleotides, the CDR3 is TGTGCCAGCAGTGAGGGGGGGGAACCTGGAAACACCATATATTTT. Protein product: CASSEGGEPGNTIYF. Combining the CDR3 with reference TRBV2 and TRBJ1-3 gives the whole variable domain EPEVTQTPSHQVTQMGQEVILRCVPISNHLYFYWYRQILGQKVEFLVSFYNNEISEKSEIFDDQFSVERPDGSNFTLKIRSTKLEDSAMYFCASSEGGEPGNTIYFGEGSWLTVV.

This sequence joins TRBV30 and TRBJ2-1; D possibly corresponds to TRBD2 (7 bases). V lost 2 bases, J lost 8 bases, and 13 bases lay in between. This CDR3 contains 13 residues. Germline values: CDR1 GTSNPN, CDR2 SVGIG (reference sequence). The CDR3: CAWSYTGRDEQFF. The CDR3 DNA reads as TGTGCCTGGAGTTATACAGGGAGGGATGAGCAGTTCTTC.

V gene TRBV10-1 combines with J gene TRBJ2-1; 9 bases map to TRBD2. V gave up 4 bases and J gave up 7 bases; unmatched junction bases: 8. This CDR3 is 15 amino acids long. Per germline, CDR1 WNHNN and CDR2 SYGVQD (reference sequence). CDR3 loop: CASSGLAGALNEQFF. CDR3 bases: TGCGCCAGCAGTGGTTTAGCGGGAGCGCTGAATGAGCAGTTCTTC.

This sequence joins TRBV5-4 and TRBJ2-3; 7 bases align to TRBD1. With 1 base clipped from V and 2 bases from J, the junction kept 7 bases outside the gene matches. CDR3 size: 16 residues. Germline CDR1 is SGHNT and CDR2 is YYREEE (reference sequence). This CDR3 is CASSLKTGPHTDTQYF. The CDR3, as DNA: TGTGCCAGCAGCTTGAAGACAGGGCCCCACACAGATACGCAGTATTTT.

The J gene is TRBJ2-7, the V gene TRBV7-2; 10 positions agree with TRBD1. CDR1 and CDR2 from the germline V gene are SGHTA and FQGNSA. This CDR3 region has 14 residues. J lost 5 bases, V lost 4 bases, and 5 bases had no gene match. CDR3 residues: CASSSGQGFNEQYF. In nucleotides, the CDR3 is TGTGCCAGCAGCTCGGGACAGGGGTTCAACGAGCAGTACTTC.

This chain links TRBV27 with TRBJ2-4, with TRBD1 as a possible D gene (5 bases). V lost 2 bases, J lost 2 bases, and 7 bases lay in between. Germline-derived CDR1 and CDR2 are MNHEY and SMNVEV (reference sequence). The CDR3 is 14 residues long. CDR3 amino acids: CASSLQGPKNIQYF. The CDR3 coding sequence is TGTGCCAGCAGTTTACAGGGTCCCAAAAACATTCAGTACTTC.

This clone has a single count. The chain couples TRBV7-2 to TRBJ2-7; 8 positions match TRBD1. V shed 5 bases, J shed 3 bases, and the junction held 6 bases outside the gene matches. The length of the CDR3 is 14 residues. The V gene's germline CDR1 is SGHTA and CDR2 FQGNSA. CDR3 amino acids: CASSRRTGNYEQYF. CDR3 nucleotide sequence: TGTGCCAGCAGCCGCCGGACAGGGAACTACGAGCAGTACTTC.

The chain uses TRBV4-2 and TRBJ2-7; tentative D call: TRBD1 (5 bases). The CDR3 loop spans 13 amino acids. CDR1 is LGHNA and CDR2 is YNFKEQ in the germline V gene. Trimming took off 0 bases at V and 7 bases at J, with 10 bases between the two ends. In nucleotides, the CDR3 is TGTGCCAGCAGCCAAGATCTTAAGGGGGAGCAGTACTTC. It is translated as CASSQDLKGEQYF.

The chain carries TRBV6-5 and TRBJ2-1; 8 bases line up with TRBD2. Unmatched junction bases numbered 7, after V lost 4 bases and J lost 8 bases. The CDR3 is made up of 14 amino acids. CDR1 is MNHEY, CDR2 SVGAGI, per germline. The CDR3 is CASSLAGPRDEQFF. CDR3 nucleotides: TGTGCCAGCAGTTTAGCGGGGCCCCGGGATGAGCAGTTCTTC.

This CDR3 is CASTQDGDSNQPQHF. Written as DNA, the CDR3 is TGTGCCAGTACCCAAGACGGAGATAGCAATCAGCCCCAGCATTTT. V is TRBV19 and J is TRBJ1-5; D unresolved. Looked up from germline, CDR1 is LNHDA and CDR2 is SQIVND (reference sequence). The CDR3 contains 15 residues. Trimming removed 7 bases at V and 0 bases at J, with 13 bases between.

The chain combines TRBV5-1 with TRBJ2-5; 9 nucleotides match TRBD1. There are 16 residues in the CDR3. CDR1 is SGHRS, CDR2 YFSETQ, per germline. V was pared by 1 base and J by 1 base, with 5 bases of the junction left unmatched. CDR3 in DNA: TGCGCCAGCAGCTTGACGGGACAGGGAACCCAAGAGACCCAGTACTTC. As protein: CASSLTGQGTQETQYF.

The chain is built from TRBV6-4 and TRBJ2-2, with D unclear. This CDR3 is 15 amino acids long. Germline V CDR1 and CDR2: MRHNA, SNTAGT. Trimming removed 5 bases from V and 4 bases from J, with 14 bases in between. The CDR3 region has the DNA TGTGCCAGCAGTCCTACTCCAGCGAGCACCGGGGAGCTGTTTTTT. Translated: CASSPTPASTGELFF.

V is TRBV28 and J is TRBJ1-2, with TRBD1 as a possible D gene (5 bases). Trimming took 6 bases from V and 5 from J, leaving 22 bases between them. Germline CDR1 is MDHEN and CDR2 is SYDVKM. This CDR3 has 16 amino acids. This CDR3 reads CASSRSSPTAAYGYTF. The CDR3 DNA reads TGTGCCAGCAGCAGATCGTCCCCGACAGCAGCTTATGGCTACACCTTC.

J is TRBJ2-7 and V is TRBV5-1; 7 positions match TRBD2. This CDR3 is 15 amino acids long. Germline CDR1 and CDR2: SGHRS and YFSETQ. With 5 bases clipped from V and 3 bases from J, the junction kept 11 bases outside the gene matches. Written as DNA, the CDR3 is TGCGCCAGCAGTCTTCCCTCCGGGGGGAACTACGAGCAGTACTTC. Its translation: CASSLPSGGNYEQYF. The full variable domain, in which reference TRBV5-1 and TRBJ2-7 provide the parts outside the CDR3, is KAGVTQTPRYLIKTRGQQVTLSCSPISGHRSVSWYQQTPGQGLQFLFEYFSETQRNKGNFPGRFSGRQFSNSRSEMNVSTLELGDSALYLCASSLPSGGNYEQYFGPGTRLTVT.

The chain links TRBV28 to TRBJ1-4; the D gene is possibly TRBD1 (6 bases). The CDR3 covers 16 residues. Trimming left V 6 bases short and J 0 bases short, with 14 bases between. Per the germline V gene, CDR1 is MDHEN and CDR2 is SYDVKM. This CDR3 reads CASRRTDSSTNEKLFF. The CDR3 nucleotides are TGTGCCAGCAGACGGACAGACTCCTCAACTAATGAAAAACTGTTTTTT.

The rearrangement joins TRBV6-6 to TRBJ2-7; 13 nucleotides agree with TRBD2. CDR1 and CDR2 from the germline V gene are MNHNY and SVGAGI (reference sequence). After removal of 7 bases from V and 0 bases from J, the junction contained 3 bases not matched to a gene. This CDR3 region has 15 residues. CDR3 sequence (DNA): TGTGCCAGCACCCGGACTAGCGGGAGCTCCTACGAGCAGTACTTC. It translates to CASTRTSGSSYEQYF.

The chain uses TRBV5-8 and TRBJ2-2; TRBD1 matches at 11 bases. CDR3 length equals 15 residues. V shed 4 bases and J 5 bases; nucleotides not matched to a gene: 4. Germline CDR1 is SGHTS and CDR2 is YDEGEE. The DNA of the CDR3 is TGTGCCAGCAGCAGGGACAGGGGGAGGACCGGGGAGCTGTTTTTT. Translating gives CASSRDRGRTGELFF. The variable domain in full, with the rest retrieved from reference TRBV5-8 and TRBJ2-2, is EAGVTQSPTHLIKTRGQQATLRCSPISGHTSVYWYQQALGLGLQFLLWYDEGEERNRGNFPPRFSGRQFPNYSSELNVNALELEDSALYLCASSRDRGRTGELFFGEGSRLTVL.

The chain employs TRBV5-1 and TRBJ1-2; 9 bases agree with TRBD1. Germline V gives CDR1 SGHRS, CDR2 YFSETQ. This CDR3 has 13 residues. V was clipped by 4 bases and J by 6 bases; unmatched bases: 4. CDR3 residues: CASSQTGGDGYTF. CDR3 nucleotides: TGCGCCAGCAGCCAGACAGGGGGAGATGGCTACACCTTC.

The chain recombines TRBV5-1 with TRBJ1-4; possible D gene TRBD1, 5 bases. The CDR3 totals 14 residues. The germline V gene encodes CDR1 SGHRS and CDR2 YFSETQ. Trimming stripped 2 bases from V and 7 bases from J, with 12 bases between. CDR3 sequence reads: CASSLGAPGEKLFF. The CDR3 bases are TGCGCCAGCAGCTTAGGGGCCCCTGGTGAAAAACTGTTTTTT.

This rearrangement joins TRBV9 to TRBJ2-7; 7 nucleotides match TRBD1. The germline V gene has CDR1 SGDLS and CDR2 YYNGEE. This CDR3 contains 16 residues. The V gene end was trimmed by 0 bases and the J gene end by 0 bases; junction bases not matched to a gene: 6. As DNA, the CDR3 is TGTGCCAGCAGCGTAGGACAGGGCGCAAGCTCCTACGAGCAGTACTTC. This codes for CASSVGQGASSYEQYF.

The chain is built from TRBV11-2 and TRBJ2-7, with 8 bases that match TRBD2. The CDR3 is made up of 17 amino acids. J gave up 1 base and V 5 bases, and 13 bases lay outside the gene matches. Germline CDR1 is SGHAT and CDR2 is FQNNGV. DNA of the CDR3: TGTGCCAGCAGCGGGGGTCCCGGGACTAGGGATTCCTACGAGCAGTACTTC. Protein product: CASSGGPGTRDSYEQYF.

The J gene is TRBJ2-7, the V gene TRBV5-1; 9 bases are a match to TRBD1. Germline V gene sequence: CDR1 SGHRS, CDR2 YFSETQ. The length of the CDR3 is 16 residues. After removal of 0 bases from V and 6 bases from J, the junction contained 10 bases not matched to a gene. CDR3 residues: CASSLARTGEKGEQYF. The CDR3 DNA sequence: TGCGCCAGCAGCTTGGCCCGGACAGGGGAAAAGGGCGAGCAGTACTTC. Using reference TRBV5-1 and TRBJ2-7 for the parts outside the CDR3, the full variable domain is KAGVTQTPRYLIKTRGQQVTLSCSPISGHRSVSWYQQTPGQGLQFLFEYFSETQRNKGNFPGRFSGRQFSNSRSEMNVSTLELGDSALYLCASSLARTGEKGEQYFGPGTRLTVT.